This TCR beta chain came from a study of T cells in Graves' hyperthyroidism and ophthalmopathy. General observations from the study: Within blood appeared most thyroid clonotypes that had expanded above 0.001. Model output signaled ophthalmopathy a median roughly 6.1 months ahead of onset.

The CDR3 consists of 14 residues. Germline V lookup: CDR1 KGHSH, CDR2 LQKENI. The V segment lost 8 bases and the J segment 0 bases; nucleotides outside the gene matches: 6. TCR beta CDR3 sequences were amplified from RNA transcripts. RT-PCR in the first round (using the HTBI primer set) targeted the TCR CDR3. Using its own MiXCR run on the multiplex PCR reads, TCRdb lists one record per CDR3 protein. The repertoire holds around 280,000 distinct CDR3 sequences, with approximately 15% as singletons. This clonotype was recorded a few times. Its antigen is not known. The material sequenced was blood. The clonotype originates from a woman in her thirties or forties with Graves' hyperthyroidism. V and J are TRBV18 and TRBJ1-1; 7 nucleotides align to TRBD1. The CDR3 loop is CASHRDRMNTEAFF. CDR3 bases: TGTGCCAGCCACCGGGACAGAATGAACACTGAAGCTTTCTTT.